Following are 27 T cell receptor beta chains from one sample sequenced in a study of T-cell reconstitution after alpha-beta-depleted transplantation in children. Unique molecular identifiers featured in how the TCRbeta library was prepared. One entry per CDR3 protein, called by TCRdb with MiXCR from the PCR reads. The sample includes 250,000 to 300,000 distinct CDR3 sequences, 10% of them seen just once. This specimen consisted of PBMCs, obtained before TCRalphabeta/CD19-depleted stem cell transplant. The receptors here all came from a boy younger than two with acute myeloid leukemia, due to receive a stem cell transplant.

This clonotype occurred many times. The CDR3 loop is CASSFRGRTDTQYF. In DNA form, the CDR3 reads TGTGCCAGCAGCTTCAGGGGGCGCACAGATACGCAGTATTTT. The V and J genes are TRBV7-6 and TRBJ2-3; 8 nucleotides match TRBD1. Germline CDR1 SGHVS, CDR2 FNYEAQ. Trimming cost V 3 bases and J 1 base; bases outside gene matches: 0. This CDR3 is built from 14 residues. Full variable domain (missing parts from reference TRBV7-6 and TRBJ2-3): GAGVSQSPRYKVTKRGQDVALRCDPISGHVSLYWYRQALGQGPEFLTYFNYEAQQDKSGLPNDRFSAERPEGSISTLTIQRTEQRDSAMYRCASSFRGRTDTQYFGPGTRLTVL.

This clonotype was found many times. The J gene is TRBJ2-3, the V gene TRBV5-6; 8 nucleotides agree with TRBD1. Per germline, CDR1 SGHDT and CDR2 YYEEEE. The V gene end was trimmed by 3 bases and the J gene end by 4 bases; junction bases not matched to a gene: 22. The CDR3 totals 20 residues. The CDR3 DNA sequence: TGTGCCAGCAGCTCCGCCGGGACAGGAACCCATGTTTTTCTGGCAGATACGCAGTATTTT. This encodes CASSSAGTGTHVFLADTQYF.

Only a few counts were recorded for this clonotype. The chain couples TRBV7-9 to TRBJ1-4; D might be TRBD1 (5 bases). This CDR3 region has 14 residues. Trimming removed 3 bases from V and 8 bases from J, with 13 bases in between. Germline loops: CDR1 SEHNR, CDR2 FQNEAQ (reference sequence). The CDR3 reads CASSFRGGEEKLFF. The CDR3, as DNA: TGTGCCAGCAGCTTTCGTGGGGGGGAAGAAAAACTGTTTTTT.

The table lists this clonotype with many counts. CDR3 in DNA: TGTGCCAGTAGTGACACCTGGAACAATCAGCCCCAGCATTTT. Protein sequence: CASSDTWNNQPQHF. The chain is built from TRBV19 and TRBJ1-5; no reliable D call. Germline-derived CDR1 and CDR2 are LNHDA and SQIVND (reference sequence). Trimming took 5 bases from V and 3 from J, leaving 11 bases between them. The CDR3 length is 14 residues.

This clonotype was detected a few times. This chain links TRBV19 with TRBJ2-7; either TRBD1 or TRBD2 may supply D (5 bases each). V lost 1 base to trimming and J lost 4 bases, with 17 bases between them. CDR1 and CDR2 (germline): LNHDA, SQIVND (reference sequence). The CDR3 has 16 amino acids. The CDR3: CASSIGARPGPYEQYF. In DNA form, the CDR3 reads TGTGCCAGTAGTATAGGGGCAAGACCGGGGCCGTACGAGCAGTACTTC.

This clonotype was detected many times. This chain uses TRBV5-5 with TRBJ2-2; a possible D gene is TRBD1 (6 bases). Trimming removed 1 base at V and 2 bases at J, with 15 bases between. The CDR3 has 17 amino acids. In germline, CDR1 is SGHKS, CDR2 YYEKEE (reference sequence). For the CDR3, the DNA is TGTGCCAGCAGCTTGCCAACAGGGTTGAGAAACACCGGGGAGCTGTTTTTT. It yields the protein CASSLPTGLRNTGELFF.

This clonotype was detected only a few times. The chain is built from TRBV20-1 and TRBJ2-7; perhaps TRBD1 as D (6 bases). Trimming left V 6 bases short and J 4 bases short, with 13 bases between. Germline lookup yields CDR1 DFQATT and CDR2 SNEGSKA (reference sequence). This CDR3 region has 12 residues. The DNA for the CDR3 is TGCAGTGCGGGGACAAGAGTTTACGAGCAGTACTTC. Encoded protein: CSAGTRVYEQYF.

The sample holds many counts of this clonotype. The chain combines TRBV5-1 with TRBJ2-3, with unresolved D. The ends were cut back, 5 bases at V and 2 bases at J, with 15 bases in the middle. Germline assignment: CDR1 SGHRS and CDR2 YFSETQ. The CDR3 runs to 15 residues. Written as DNA, the CDR3 is TGCGCCAGCAGTCAGGAGCCCGGACCCACAGATACGCAGTATTTT. It yields the protein CASSQEPGPTDTQYF.

The sample holds many counts of this clonotype. The chain recombines TRBV7-9 with TRBJ2-7; D is perhaps TRBD2 (6 bases). The germline V and J ends were trimmed by 5 bases and 3 bases, with 14 bases remaining between them. Germline CDR1 and CDR2: SEHNR and FQNEAQ (reference sequence). The CDR3 is made up of 14 amino acids. The CDR3 coding sequence is TGTGCCAGCAGCCCGGGACTCCAGGACTACGAGCAGTACTTC. It codes for CASSPGLQDYEQYF.

This clonotype was seen at least ten times. The J gene is TRBJ2-3, the V gene TRBV7-3, with 7 bases matching TRBD1. V was clipped by 4 bases and J by 5 bases; unmatched bases: 6. There are 14 residues in the CDR3. From germline, CDR1 is SGHTA and CDR2 FQGTGA. CDR3 amino acids: CASSSSSGGDTQYF. In DNA, the CDR3 is TGTGCCAGCAGCTCTTCATCAGGGGGAGATACGCAGTATTTT.

This chain connects TRBV14 to TRBJ1-2, with D hard to call. CDR3 length: 13 amino acids. V shed 3 bases and J shed 5 bases, with 10 bases lying between them. Per germline, CDR1 SGHDN and CDR2 FVKESK. CDR3 amino acids: CASSQGYRYGYTF. The CDR3 DNA reads TGTGCCAGCAGCCAGGGGTATCGGTATGGCTACACCTTC.

The rearrangement joins TRBV29-1 to TRBJ2-5; D is possibly TRBD2 (5 bases). Germline V gene data show CDR1 as SQVTM and CDR2 as ANQGSEA. The CDR3 consists of 15 residues. The V and J ends lost 6 bases and 2 bases respectively, with 19 bases between them. CDR3 coding DNA: TGCAGCGTCAAAGGAGGAGCTACTTATCAAGAGACCCAGTACTTC. It yields the protein CSVKGGATYQETQYF.

The chain couples TRBV4-1 to TRBJ2-7; TRBD1 or TRBD2 may be the D gene (6 bases each). Trimming pared 0 bases from V and 4 bases from J, leaving 13 bases between. Germline lookup yields CDR1 MGHRA and CDR2 YSYEKL. The CDR3 is made up of 15 amino acids. The CDR3 DNA reads as TGCGCCAGCAGCCAAGAAGGGGGGTCGATATACGAGCAGTACTTC. This sequence encodes CASSQEGGSIYEQYF.

This clonotype was observed at least ten times. The V and J genes are TRBV24-1 and TRBJ2-1; D not resolved. CDR3 length: 16 amino acids. Germline CDR1 is KGHDR and CDR2 is SFDVKD. Trimming took off 4 bases at V and 0 bases at J, with 12 bases between the two ends. For the CDR3, the DNA is TGTGCCACCAGTGACCAGAGAGCCCGCTCCTACAATGAGCAGTTCTTC. It is translated as CATSDQRARSYNEQFF.

This clonotype has a count of ten or more. The chain uses TRBV5-1 and TRBJ2-2; 7 bases fit TRBD1. The CDR3 runs 16 residues. Germline V CDR1 and CDR2: SGHRS, YFSETQ. The V segment lost 4 bases and the J segment 0 bases; nucleotides outside the gene matches: 6. CDR3 in DNA: TGCGCCAGCAGCGACCGACAGGGACCGAACACCGGGGAGCTGTTTTTT. Translating gives CASSDRQGPNTGELFF.

V usage is TRBV19 and J usage is TRBJ2-3, with D maybe TRBD2 (6 bases). The CDR3 spans 14 residues. The V gene lost 3 bases and the J gene lost 1 base, with 8 bases spanning the gap. Germline loops: CDR1 LNHDA, CDR2 SQIVND (reference sequence). The CDR3 protein is CASSIGTGTDTQYF. The CDR3 coding sequence is TGTGCCAGTAGTATCGGGACTGGCACAGATACGCAGTATTTT.

This clonotype has at least ten counts. The chain couples TRBV10-3 to TRBJ2-3, with D possibly being TRBD1 or TRBD2 (5 bases each). V was shortened by 6 bases and J by 0 bases, with 16 bases between the two germline ends. Germline values: CDR1 ENHRY, CDR2 SYGVKD. There are 16 residues in the CDR3. CDR3 bases: TGTGCCATCAGATCTCGGGGCGGAGTTAGCACAGATACGCAGTATTTT. It codes for CAIRSRGGVSTDTQYF.

The gene calls are TRBV6-1 and TRBJ2-1; D perhaps matches TRBD2 (6 bases). CDR1 and CDR2 (germline): MNHNS, SASEGT. Trimming pared 4 bases from V and 8 bases from J, leaving 15 bases between. The CDR3 runs to 14 residues. The DNA for the CDR3 is TGTGCCAGCAGTGTCGTAATCAGGAGGGATGAGCAGTTCTTC. Its translation is CASSVVIRRDEQFF.

This clonotype has a count of ten or more. J is TRBJ1-3 and V is TRBV6-5; TRBD1 matches 7 bases. CDR1 is MNHEY, CDR2 SVGAGI, per germline. CDR3 length: 15 residues. V was pared by 0 bases and J by 2 bases, with 1 base of the junction left unmatched. In DNA, the CDR3 is TGTGCCAGCAGTTACTCCGACAGGGCTGGAAACACCATATATTTT. Its protein product is CASSYSDRAGNTIYF.

This clonotype was seen many times. The rearrangement joins TRBV7-9 to TRBJ2-3; possible D gene TRBD2, 5 bases. The CDR3 spans 14 residues. The germline CDR1 and CDR2 sequences are SEHNR and FQNEAQ (reference sequence). Trimming left V 1 base short and J 6 bases short, with 11 bases between. CDR3 protein: CASSLVVSADTQYF. The CDR3, as DNA: TGTGCCAGCAGCTTAGTAGTTAGCGCTGATACGCAGTATTTT.

Points on this clonotype: A much larger clonotype is one base distant, so this may be a read error. J is TRBJ2-1 and V is TRBV28; a weak D match, TRBD1 (6 bases). Trimming stripped 3 bases from V and 6 bases from J, with 18 bases between. Germline loops: CDR1 MDHEN, CDR2 SYDVKM. CDR3 length: 16 residues. The CDR3 sequence: CASSLFQGTGRNEQFF. CDR3 bases: TGTGCCAGCAGTTTGTTTCAAGGTACAGGGCGCAATGAGCAGTTCTTC.

This clonotype has only a few counts. The genes are TRBV15 and TRBJ2-1, with 8 nucleotides matching TRBD1. The CDR3 covers 17 residues. Germline V gives CDR1 LNHNV, CDR2 YYDKDF (reference sequence). J gave up 8 bases and V 0 bases, and 12 bases lay outside the gene matches. Here the CDR3 reads CATSRDPPHDRGHEQFF. CDR3 sequence (DNA): TGTGCCACCAGCAGAGATCCCCCCCACGACAGGGGCCATGAGCAGTTCTTC.

This clonotype was picked up many times. Here the CDR3 reads CAISESMGGPYF. The DNA of the CDR3 is TGTGCCATCAGTGAGTCGATGGGGGGACCGTACTTC. The gene calls are TRBV10-3 and TRBJ2-7; possible D gene TRBD2, 6 bases. Germline loops: CDR1 ENHRY, CDR2 SYGVKD. Trimming took off 0 bases at V and 12 bases at J, with 12 bases between the two ends. This CDR3 contains 12 residues.

This clonotype was counted ten times or more. The chain has TRBV18 and TRBJ1-6, with D maybe TRBD1 (5 bases). The V gene lost 4 bases and the J gene lost 10 bases, with 11 bases spanning the gap. Germline CDR1 reads KGHSH; CDR2 reads LQKENI. The CDR3 has 13 residues. The CDR3 nucleotides read TGTGCCAGCTCACGCAGGGAAGGCTCACCCCTCCACTTT. It codes for CASSRREGSPLHF.

Many counts were recorded for this clonotype. The chain uses TRBV29-1 and TRBJ2-1; 7 bases agree with TRBD2. Germline V gene data show CDR1 as SQVTM and CDR2 as ANQGSEA. CDR3 length: 12 residues. V dropped 1 base and J dropped 9; count of bases not matched to a gene: 3. The CDR3 coding sequence is TGCAGCGTTGAAGCGCCTAGCGGTGAGCAGTTCTTC. Encoded protein: CSVEAPSGEQFF.

This clonotype has a count of ten or more. The chain is built from TRBV20-1 and TRBJ2-2; possibly TRBD1 for D (6 bases). Trimming pared 5 bases from V and 5 bases from J, leaving 18 bases between. The CDR3 spans 15 residues. The germline V gene has CDR1 DFQATT and CDR2 SNEGSKA (reference sequence). The CDR3 DNA sequence: TGCAGTGCTCCGACAGGAGAAAGGAGAACCGGGGAGCTGTTTTTT. Encoded protein: CSAPTGERRTGELFF.

In its sample, this clonotype was seen many times. The V and J genes are TRBV6-2 or TRBV6-3 and TRBJ2-7; 11 bases agree with TRBD2. Germline loops: CDR1 MNHEY, CDR2 SVGEGT. The V gene end was trimmed by 7 bases and the J gene end by 3 bases; junction bases not matched to a gene: 5. The CDR3 totals 14 residues. The CDR3: CASTTGTSGYEQYF. The CDR3 DNA reads as TGTGCCAGCACCACAGGGACTAGCGGCTACGAGCAGTACTTC.